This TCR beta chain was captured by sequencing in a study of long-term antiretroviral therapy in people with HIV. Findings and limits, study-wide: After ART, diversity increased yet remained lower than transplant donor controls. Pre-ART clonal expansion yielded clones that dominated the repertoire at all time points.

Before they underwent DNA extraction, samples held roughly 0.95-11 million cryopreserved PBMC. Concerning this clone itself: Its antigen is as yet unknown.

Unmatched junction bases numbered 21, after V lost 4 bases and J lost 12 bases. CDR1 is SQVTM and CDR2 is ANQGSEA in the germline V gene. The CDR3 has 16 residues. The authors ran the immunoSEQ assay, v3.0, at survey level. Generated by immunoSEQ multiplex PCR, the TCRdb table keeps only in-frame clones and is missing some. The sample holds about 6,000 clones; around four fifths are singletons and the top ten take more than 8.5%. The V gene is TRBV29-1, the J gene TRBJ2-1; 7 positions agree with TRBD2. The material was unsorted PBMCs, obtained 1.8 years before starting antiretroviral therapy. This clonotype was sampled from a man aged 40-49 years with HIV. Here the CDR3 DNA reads TGCAGCGTTGGGCGGAGGGCTAGCGGTACAATGAGCGGGCAGTTCTTC. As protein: CSVGRRASGTMSGQFF.